The source of this T cell receptor beta chain is a study of T cell repertoires in cytomegalovirus infection (dated by TCRdb to the late 2010s). Notes on the research overall: Recently identified HLA-C-restricted CMV epitopes, whose presentation resists viral immunomodulation, were targeted by peptide stimulations together with well-studied HLA-B-restricted epitopes. The HLA type of each donor mattered for the analysis, because public TCR beta signatures pointed to carriage of CMV infection along with the matching HLA type. Beyond this particular receptor, the publication reports: In the ex vivo response, HLA-C-restricted CMV-specific TCR beta clonotypes were dominant, and in two of eight donors the single most frequent clonotype came from this HLA-C-restricted group. Cumulative frequency of public TCR beta family members discriminated carriers of CMV infection plus the relevant HLA type in this cohort and an independent approximately 340-donor cohort.

In light of the paper, this sample's treatment or condition label describes: in vitro stimulation with specific CMV peptide epitopes to enrich CMV-specific T cells. Sequencer: Illumina HiSeq 1500. The raw public data were reprocessed by TCRdb itself: fastp quality trimming at Q25, MiXCR clonotype calling, in-frame beta chains only. Rows are combined by CDR3 protein, so each entry shows the most common genes and DNA. The sample table contains tens of thousands of distinct CDR3 sequences; only one count was recorded for around 49% of them. Approximately 93% of the sample is in the top ten clones. The V end loses 6 bases and the J end loses 2 bases, and a stretch of 16 bases separates them. The germline V gene yields MNHEY for CDR1 and SVGEGT for CDR2. The CDR3 measures 16 amino acids from cysteine to phenylalanine. The kept DNA is CDR3 alone, 48 bases in frame from the first base. Details on this clonotype: What antigen it recognizes has not been identified. No base qualities exist here, and no much larger clone lies one base off it.

Source: CD8+ T cells from cultured PBMCs, taken from culture after CMV antigen stimulation. This sequence originates from a human donor in good health (CMV status not recorded). Some clones in this sample may be carry-over from other donors' samples. The rearrangement joined TRBV6-2 or TRBV6-3 to TRBJ1-4; 5 matching bases give a weak D call of TRBD1. The DNA reads as follows: TGTGCCAGCAGCCTCCGCGGGGGAGGGACTAATGAAAAACTGTTTTTT. The translation is CASSLRGGGTNEKLFF.